The sample holds a few counts of the clone carrying this TCR beta chain. Its antigen is unknown. The CDR3 has 14 amino acids. CDR1 is PRHDT and CDR2 is FYEKMQ in the germline V gene (reference sequence). Trimming left V 3 bases short and J 2 bases short, with 9 bases between. The data originate from a study of beta chain features in type 1 diabetes. Study-level information: Comparable age, gender and cell yields were observed in patients relative to healthy donors.

Study-level results: Across all four CD4+ subsets, people with type 1 diabetes showed modestly shorter TCRB CDR3s.

Investigators reverse transcribed all isolated RNA, so they sequenced expressed TCRB transcripts. Repertoires were generated with immunoSEQ multiplex PCR, while TCRdb's copy carries only in-frame clones and drops some. The data contain around 600,000 clones, roughly an eighth of them singletons. The receptor was derived from a man aged 25 to 45 with type 1 diabetes. The chain recombines TRBV13 with TRBJ2-3, with unresolved D. Sequences were obtained from naive CD4+ T cells from blood. CDR3 coding DNA: TGTGCCAGCAGCTTTGCGCGGCCCACAGATACGCAGTATTTT. This gives the protein CASSFARPTDTQYF.